What follows are 12 T cell receptor beta chains derived from one specimen sequenced in a study of blood T cell repertoires in COVID-19. TCRdb keeps only in-frame clones here, not all; method: immunoSEQ multiplex PCR. The table records under 250,000 clones, around nine tenths of them present only once. Sequencing was done on a sample of peripheral blood. These receptors were collected from a man in his 60s with COVID-19, enrolled during active disease.

J is TRBJ2-2 and V is TRBV3-1 (or the pseudogene TRBV3-2); 8 bases line up with TRBD2. This CDR3 is 17 amino acids long. Germline trimming cut 0 bases from V and 5 bases from J; bases unmatched to any gene: 8. The germline CDR1 and CDR2 sequences are LGHDT and YNNKEL (reference sequence). CDR3 amino acids: CASSQDGRGGLTGELFF. CDR3 nucleotides: TGTGCCAGCAGCCAAGATGGCCGGGGGGGCCTGACCGGGGAGCTGTTTTTT.

The chain uses TRBV19 and TRBJ1-5; tentatively, D is TRBD1 (5 bases). Germline CDR1 and CDR2: LNHDA and SQIVND (reference sequence). This CDR3 has 15 amino acids. With 5 bases removed from V and 3 bases from J, the gap between germline ends came to 14 bases. As DNA, the CDR3 is TGTGCCAGTAGTGATCTAGGGGAATTCAATCAGCCCCAGCATTTT. Translating it yields CASSDLGEFNQPQHF.

The DNA of the CDR3 is TGTGCCAGCAGTCTACTAGCGTCTAGCACAGATACGCAGTATTTT. This encodes CASSLLASSTDTQYF. The chain carries TRBV6-5 and TRBJ2-3; the match to TRBD2 covers 7 bases. J was trimmed by 0 bases and V by 5 bases; bases with no gene match: 5. This CDR3 comprises 15 residues. Germline assignment: CDR1 MNHEY and CDR2 SVGAGI.

The chain carries TRBV19 and TRBJ2-1, with 7 bases that match TRBD1. The CDR3 has 14 residues. Trimming took 8 bases from V and 4 from J; bases not matched to a gene: 8. Germline CDR1 reads LNHDA; CDR2 reads SQIVND (reference sequence). Written as DNA, the CDR3 is TGTGCCAGTGCCTGGACAGGAACTTACAATGAGCAGTTCTTC. It specifies CASAWTGTYNEQFF.

The chain joins TRBV30 to TRBJ1-3; 8 nucleotides agree with TRBD1. The CDR3 totals 14 residues. The germline V gene has CDR1 GTSNPN and CDR2 SVGIG (reference sequence). V dropped 5 bases and J dropped 1; count of bases not matched to a gene: 4. CDR3 nucleotides: TGTGCCTGGGCAGGGGGCGCGTCTGGAAACACCATATATTTT. This gives the protein CAWAGGASGNTIYF. Full variable domain (outside the CDR3, taken from reference TRBV30 and TRBJ1-3): SQTIHQWPATLVQPVGSPLSLECTVEGTSNPNLYWYRQAAGRGLQLLFYSVGIGQISSEVPQNLSASRPQDRQFILSSKKLLLSDSGFYLCAWAGGASGNTIYFGEGSWLTVV.

The V and J genes are TRBV18 and TRBJ2-4; 8 bases match TRBD2. Germline values: CDR1 KGHSH, CDR2 LQKENI. The CDR3 loop spans 18 amino acids. V trimming: 3 bases; J trimming: 6 bases; junction bases outside the gene matches: 16. The CDR3 loop reads CASSPSPVSLAGINIQYF. In nucleotides, the CDR3 is TGTGCCAGCTCACCCTCCCCAGTTTCTCTAGCGGGTATAAACATTCAGTACTTC. Full variable domain (remainder filled in from reference TRBV18 and TRBJ2-4): NAGVMQNPRHLVRRRGQEARLRCSPMKGHSHVYWYRQLPEEGLKFMVYLQKENIIDESGMPKERFSAEFPKEGPSILRIQQVVRGDSAAYFCASSPSPVSLAGINIQYFGAGTRLSVL.

This clone was seen once. J is TRBJ2-7 and V is TRBV19; 10 nucleotides match TRBD1. V lost 5 bases, J lost 2 bases, and 12 bases stayed unmatched. Per the germline V gene, CDR1 is LNHDA and CDR2 is SQIVND (reference sequence). The CDR3 loop spans 17 amino acids. DNA for the CDR3: TGTGCCAGTAGTCCCTCCGGGACAGGGGAGGTCGCCTACGAGCAGTACTTC. Amino acid sequence: CASSPSGTGEVAYEQYF.

This rearrangement joins TRBV7-2 to TRBJ2-4; D unclear. Germline CDR1 SGHTA, CDR2 FQGNSA. Trimming removed 4 bases from V and 9 bases from J, with 13 bases in between. The CDR3 consists of 13 residues. CDR3 sequence reads: CASSSNSESIQYF. The CDR3 DNA reads as TGTGCCAGCAGCTCGAACAGTGAGAGCATTCAGTACTTC. Using reference TRBV7-2 and TRBJ2-4 for the parts outside the CDR3, the full variable domain is GAGVSQSPSNKVTEKGKDVELRCDPISGHTALYWYRQSLGQGLEFLIYFQGNSAPDKSGLPSDRFSAERTGGSVSTLTIQRTQQEDSAVYLCASSSNSESIQYFGAGTRLSVL.

This rearrangement joins TRBV11-3 to TRBJ2-1; 7 bases are a match to TRBD2. The CDR3 totals 15 residues. Trimming removed 5 bases from V and 6 bases from J; junction bases left unmatched: 10. Germline V lookup: CDR1 SGHNT, CDR2 YENEEA. Here the CDR3 reads CASSTPAGGGNEQFF. Here the CDR3 DNA reads TGTGCCAGCAGCACCCCAGCTGGGGGGGGCAATGAGCAGTTCTTC.

This chain joins TRBV19 and TRBJ1-2; D remains unclear. V was cut by 3 bases and J by 6 bases, with 14 bases left in between. The CDR3 is 14 amino acids. From germline, CDR1 is LNHDA and CDR2 SQIVND (reference sequence). This CDR3 reads CASSMTQMRDGYTF. The CDR3 coding sequence is TGTGCCAGTAGTATGACACAGATGAGGGATGGCTACACCTTC.

The genes are TRBV14 and TRBJ1-1; D not resolved. V was cut by 4 bases and J by 2 bases, with 8 bases left in between. This CDR3 is 13 amino acids long. CDR1 and CDR2 from the germline V gene are SGHDN and FVKESK. The CDR3 sequence is CASSPGGNTEAFF. The CDR3 DNA reads as TGTGCCAGCAGCCCAGGAGGCAACACTGAAGCTTTCTTT.

The gene calls are TRBV30 and TRBJ2-3, with 10 bases identical to TRBD2. V lost 4 bases to trimming and J lost 3 bases; unmatched junction nucleotides: 4. CDR3 length equals 14 residues. Germline values: CDR1 GTSNPN, CDR2 SVGIG (reference sequence). CDR3 in DNA: TGTGCCTGGACCATTAGCGGGAGGACAGATACGCAGTATTTT. Translated, it gives CAWTISGRTDTQYF.